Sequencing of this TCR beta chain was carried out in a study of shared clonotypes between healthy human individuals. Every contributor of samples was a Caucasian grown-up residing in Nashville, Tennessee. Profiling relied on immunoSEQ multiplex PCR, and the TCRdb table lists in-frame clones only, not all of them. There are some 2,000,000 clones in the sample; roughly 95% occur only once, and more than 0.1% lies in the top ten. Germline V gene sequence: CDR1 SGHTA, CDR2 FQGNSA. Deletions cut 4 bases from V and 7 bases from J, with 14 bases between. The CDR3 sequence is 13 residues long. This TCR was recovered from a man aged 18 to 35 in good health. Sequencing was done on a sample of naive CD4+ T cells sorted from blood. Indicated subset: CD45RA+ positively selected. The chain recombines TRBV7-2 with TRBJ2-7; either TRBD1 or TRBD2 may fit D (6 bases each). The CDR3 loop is CASSSRGPGEQYF. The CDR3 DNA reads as TGTGCCAGCAGCTCCCGGGGGCCGGGGGAGCAGTACTTC.